This T cell receptor beta chain was documented in a study of control samples from healthy donors and cancer patients. The assay was immunoSEQ multiplex PCR, and TCRdb's table has in-frame clones only and misses some. This sample yields tens of thousands of clones, of which almost 90% are seen a single time; 35% to 50% belongs to the top ten. Per the germline V gene, CDR1 is LNHDA and CDR2 is SQIVND (reference sequence). The CDR3 runs to 14 residues. Germline trimming cut 5 bases from V and 6 bases from J; bases unmatched to any gene: 9. The gene calls are TRBV19 and TRBJ2-7; 8 bases are a match to TRBD1. The sample consisted of PBMCs. The sequence derives from a man aged 45 to 65 with head and neck cancer. CDR3 sequence reads: CASSLTGVSSEQYF. Here the CDR3 DNA reads TGTGCCAGTAGTTTGACAGGGGTTAGCAGCGAGCAGTACTTC.